A selection of T cell receptor beta chains follows, all from one sample in a study of CD8 T cells in ankylosing spondylitis. TCRdb processed the 5' RACE reads anew with MiXCR; each CDR3 protein has one entry. The sample shows about 240,000 distinct CDR3 sequences, 8.6% of them seen only once. What was sequenced was blood, either unsorted or a sorted T cell fraction (not recorded which). These receptors all come from a male donor with ankylosing spondylitis or in good health (not recorded which). The CDR3 runs from the conserved cysteine through the conserved F or W. Fields, in order: V gene, J gene, CDR3 protein.

>TRBV10-2|TRBJ2-3
CASSRTPRTDTQYF
>TRBV4-2|TRBJ1-1
CASSPKVGVTEAFF
>TRBV5-1|TRBJ2-7
CASSLGQHSYEQYF
>TRBV9|TRBJ2-1
CASSPGTGWHEQFF
>TRBV29-1|TRBJ2-3
CSVVATGLADTQYF
>TRBV20-1|TRBJ2-3
CSASGLAGVKDTQYF
>TRBV20-1|TRBJ2-7
CSASTAELSYEQYF
>TRBV20-1|TRBJ2-1
CSAPPTGPNEQFF
>TRBV19|TRBJ1-5
CASISLTGGGSNQPQHF
>TRBV3-1|TRBJ2-1
CASSPGGPAEQFF
>TRBV4-2|TRBJ1-1
CASSQVGTVNTEAFF
>TRBV6-2/TRBV6-3|TRBJ2-3
CASSRQGRTDTQYF
>TRBV5-1|TRBJ2-1
CASSLEGLTSGGYNEQFF
>TRBV13|TRBJ2-1
CASSSGLAGVVEQFF
>TRBV7-9|TRBJ1-6
CASSLMGVGSPLHF
>TRBV6-1|TRBJ1-2
CASRTEIGYGYTF
>TRBV6-1|TRBJ2-3
CASSLTIPGFRRNTDTQYF
>TRBV7-9|TRBJ2-3
CASSSGARLAGTDTQYF
>TRBV19|TRBJ1-2
CASDRGPGYGYTF
>TRBV6-8|TRBJ1-5
CASSRTRSNQPQHF
>TRBV12-3/TRBV12-4|TRBJ2-7
CASSWQRLLSYEQYF
>TRBV10-3|TRBJ2-3
CAISERTRTDTQCF
>TRBV10-3|TRBJ2-1
CAIARLAGEQFF
>TRBV19|TRBJ1-3
CASSLGTATGNTIYF
>TRBV30|TRBJ2-1
CAWTSQGIPDEQFF
>TRBV20-1|TRBJ1-3
CSARQARGNTIYF
>TRBV20-1|TRBJ2-7
CSARKPGGGEQYF
>TRBV12-3/TRBV12-4|TRBJ1-6
CASSLSSGGRNSPLHF
>TRBV20-1|TRBJ2-4
CSARDGEGAPRRIQYF
>TRBV5-4|TRBJ2-7
CASSFEVLTEQYF
>TRBV7-9|TRBJ1-6
CASSLIGRDSPLHF
>TRBV5-1|TRBJ1-4
CASSWDTNEKLFF